The clone carrying this T cell receptor beta chain was seen a handful of times. This entry is derived from a study of patients and donors after allogeneic stem cell transplantation. The CDR3 loop spans 13 amino acids. V was trimmed by 7 bases and J by 4 bases, leaving 11 bases between them. Germline CDR1 is ENHRY and CDR2 is SYGVKD. TCRdb ran MiXCR on the RT-PCR reads and lists one entry per CDR3 protein. The sample has 200,000 to 250,000 distinct CDR3 sequences, around 14% seen once. The origin of this receptor is a human donor who was either an allogeneic HSCT recipient or a stem cell or donor lymphocyte infusion donor (not recorded which). It is not recorded whose cells these are; they may come from a transplant donor. Sequenced input: blood, either unsorted or a sorted T cell fraction (not recorded which). The rearrangement joins TRBV10-3 to TRBJ2-1, with D perhaps matching TRBD2 (5 bases). The CDR3 DNA sequence: TGTGCCATCAACAAAGGACTGTACAATGAGCAGTTCTTC. Residues: CAINKGLYNEQFF.